These 15 T cell receptor beta chains were sequenced from one sample in a study of T cells in Graves' hyperthyroidism and ophthalmopathy. The source material, RNA transcripts, was used to amplify TCR beta CDR3 regions. The HTBI primer set drove a first-round RT-PCR of the TCR CDR3. TCRdb reprocessed the multiplex PCR reads with MiXCR, giving one entry per CDR3 protein. The sample holds hundreds of thousands of distinct CDR3 sequences, 14% to 15% seen once. Sequencing was performed on blood. The receptors derive from a man aged 18 to 30 with Graves' ophthalmopathy.

The chain carries TRBV11-2 and TRBJ2-3, with 12 nucleotides matching TRBD2. Per germline, CDR1 SGHAT and CDR2 FQNNGV. The CDR3 consists of 15 residues. With 4 bases clipped from V and 5 bases from J, the junction kept 4 bases outside the gene matches. The CDR3 loop is CASSSRTSGKDTQYF. CDR3 DNA: TGTGCCAGCAGCTCCAGGACTAGCGGGAAAGATACGCAGTATTTT.

This clonotype was observed a handful of times. This chain connects TRBV10-3 to TRBJ2-3; 12 nucleotides agree with TRBD2. The V segment lost 3 bases and the J segment 4 bases; nucleotides outside the gene matches: 2. Germline V lookup: CDR1 ENHRY, CDR2 SYGVKD. The CDR3 sequence is 15 residues long. Here the CDR3 DNA reads TGTGCCATCAGTGATCCTAGCGGGGGGGCAGATACGCAGTATTTT. This codes for CAISDPSGGADTQYF.

This clonotype was picked up one time. The genes are TRBV25-1 and TRBJ1-6; tentatively, D is TRBD1 (6 bases). V lost 8 bases and J 10 bases, leaving 12 bases between the germline ends. In germline, CDR1 is MGHDK, CDR2 SYGVNS. This CDR3 is built from 12 residues. CDR3 sequence reads: CASQGLGSPLHF. The CDR3 DNA is TGTGCCAGCCAGGGGCTCGGATCACCCCTCCACTTT.

This clonotype was seen many times. This chain uses TRBV11-2 with TRBJ2-6; 9 positions agree with TRBD1. The junction had 14 bases not matched to a gene; V was cut back by 5 bases and J by 0 bases. Germline values: CDR1 SGHAT, CDR2 FQNNGV. This CDR3 contains 20 residues. This CDR3 is CASSPRLGQGSPSGANVLTF. CDR3 bases: TGTGCCAGCAGCCCCCGGCTGGGACAGGGAAGCCCCTCTGGGGCCAACGTCCTGACTTTC.

The V call is TRBV4-2, the J call TRBJ1-4, with D possibly TRBD1 on 5 matching bases. CDR1 and CDR2 from the germline V gene are LGHNA and YNFKEQ. The CDR3 totals 16 residues. Trimming shortened V by 1 base and J by 6 bases, and 15 bases separated the two germline ends. The CDR3 reads CASSQGGAEGYEKLFF. The CDR3 bases are TGTGCCAGCAGCCAAGGCGGGGCGGAGGGGTATGAAAAACTGTTTTTT.

Here the CDR3 reads CASSFGGQTNEKLFF. DNA of the CDR3: TGTGCCAGCAGCTTTGGGGGGCAGACTAATGAAAAACTGTTTTTT. V and J are TRBV5-6 and TRBJ1-4; D is perhaps TRBD1 (6 bases). Germline V gene lookup returns CDR1 SGHDT and CDR2 YYEEEE. V dropped 2 bases and J dropped 2 bases, with 10 bases sitting between them. CDR3 length equals 15 residues.

The V and J genes are TRBV7-6 and TRBJ1-5; D gene ambiguous. Germline values: CDR1 SGHVS, CDR2 FNYEAQ. The CDR3 is 15 amino acids. V dropped 1 base and J dropped 3 bases, with 10 bases sitting between them. CDR3 nucleotide sequence: TGTGCCAGCAGCTTAGGAGGGAATAACAATCAGCCCCAGCATTTT. Protein: CASSLGGNNNQPQHF.

V is TRBV6-5 and J is TRBJ2-1, with 11 bases that match TRBD1. The germline gives CDR1 MNHEY, CDR2 SVGAGI. The CDR3 has 16 amino acids. Trimming at V came to 4 bases and at J to 0 bases, leaving 2 bases not matched to a gene. The CDR3 sequence: CASSSGTGGSYNEQFF. The CDR3 DNA sequence: TGTGCCAGCAGTTCCGGGACAGGGGGCTCCTACAATGAGCAGTTCTTC.

This clonotype was seen more than once but under ten times. This chain links TRBV6-1 with TRBJ2-5; TRBD1 is a possible D gene (5 bases). This CDR3 is built from 14 residues. The germline CDR1 and CDR2 sequences are MNHNS and SASEGT. The V gene lost 5 bases and the J gene lost 4 bases, with 14 bases spanning the gap. CDR3 in DNA: TGTGCCAGCAGTAAGGGGCAGTTTTTAGAGACCCAGTACTTC. Protein product: CASSKGQFLETQYF.

V and J are TRBV5-1 and TRBJ2-2, with a weak D call TRBD1 (6 bases). The V end lost 4 bases, the J end lost 3 bases, and 13 bases lay between the germline ends. The CDR3 has 15 residues. Germline values: CDR1 SGHRS, CDR2 YFSETQ. The CDR3 bases are TGCGCCAGCAGCCACGGAGCAGGGGACACCGGGGAGCTGTTTTTT. Its protein product is CASSHGAGDTGELFF.

This chain links TRBV27 with TRBJ2-3; D may be TRBD1 (6 bases). This CDR3 is built from 14 residues. The V gene's germline CDR1 is MNHEY and CDR2 SMNVEV (reference sequence). Trimming shortened V by 9 bases and J by 6 bases, and 19 bases separated the two germline ends. In nucleotides, the CDR3 is TGTGCCAGTAGATCCGGCTGTGGGGGCGATACGCAGTATTTT. It is translated as CASRSGCGGDTQYF.

This clonotype appeared many times. This chain joins TRBV12-3 or TRBV12-4 and TRBJ2-1, with TRBD2 matching over 11 bases. The junction had 5 bases not matched to a gene; V was cut back by 6 bases and J by 10 bases. There are 13 residues in the CDR3. This chain's CDR3 is CASRTSGNGEQFF. In nucleotides, the CDR3 is TGTGCCAGCAGGACTAGCGGGAATGGCGAGCAGTTCTTC.

This chain uses TRBV7-9 with TRBJ1-1; 8 bases are shared with TRBD1. Germline V gene lookup returns CDR1 SEHNR and CDR2 FQNEAQ (reference sequence). CDR3 size: 18 residues. J lost 1 base, V lost 1 base, and 11 bases had no gene match. This chain's CDR3 is CASSLGSLRDRWNTEAFF. In DNA form, the CDR3 reads TGTGCCAGCAGCTTAGGAAGCCTCCGGGACAGGTGGAACACTGAAGCTTTCTTT.

This clonotype was picked up one time. The chain recombines TRBV28 with TRBJ1-4; D is possibly TRBD1 (5 bases). CDR1 is MDHEN, CDR2 SYDVKM, per germline. Trimming shortened V by 9 bases and J by 4 bases, and 15 bases separated the two germline ends. There are 14 residues in the CDR3. In nucleotides, the CDR3 is TGTGCCAGGACCCCCGGGGGGAGTAATGAAAAACTGTTTTTT. The encoded protein is CARTPGGSNEKLFF. Full variable domain (missing parts from reference TRBV28 and TRBJ1-4): DVKVTQSSRYLVKRTGEKVFLECVQDMDHENMFWYRQDPGLGLRLIYFSYDVKMKEKGDIPEGYSVSREKKERFSLILESASTNQTSMYLCARTPGGSNEKLFFGSGTQLSVL.

In its sample, this clonotype was seen many times. CDR3 DNA sequence: TGCGCCAGCAGTGAGTCGACGCTAGCGGGAACGACCCAGTACTTC. Amino acid sequence: CASSESTLAGTTQYF. The gene calls are TRBV10-1 and TRBJ2-5; TRBD2 aligns across 9 bases. Per the germline V gene, CDR1 is WNHNN and CDR2 is SYGVQD (reference sequence). Unmatched junction bases numbered 6, after V lost 0 bases and J lost 7 bases. The CDR3 sequence is 15 residues long.